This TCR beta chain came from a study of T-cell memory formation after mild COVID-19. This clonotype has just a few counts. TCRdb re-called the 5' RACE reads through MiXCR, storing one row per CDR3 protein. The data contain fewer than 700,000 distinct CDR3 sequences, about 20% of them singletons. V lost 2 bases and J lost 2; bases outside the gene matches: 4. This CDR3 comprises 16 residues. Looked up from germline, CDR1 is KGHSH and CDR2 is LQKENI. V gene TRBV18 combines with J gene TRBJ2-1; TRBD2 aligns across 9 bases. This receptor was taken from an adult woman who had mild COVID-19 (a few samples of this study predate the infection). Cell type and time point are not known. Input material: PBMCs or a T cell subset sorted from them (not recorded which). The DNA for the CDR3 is TGTGCCAGCTCACCAGGCGGGAGGGCCCCCTACAATGAGCAGTTCTTC. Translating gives CASSPGGRAPYNEQFF. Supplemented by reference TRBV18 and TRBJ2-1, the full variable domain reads NAGVMQNPRHLVRRRGQEARLRCSPMKGHSHVYWYRQLPEEGLKFMVYLQKENIIDESGMPKERFSAEFPKEGPSILRIQQVVRGDSAAYFCASSPGGRAPYNEQFFGPGTRLTVL.